This paragraph reports one T cell receptor beta chain. Looked up from germline, CDR1 is DFQATT and CDR2 is SNEGSKA (reference sequence). The CDR3 extends over 11 amino acids. V lost 6 bases, J lost 5 bases, and 3 bases stayed unmatched. This sample was included in a study of blood T cell repertoires in COVID-19. Study context: COVID-19 samples from acute and convalescent phases originated in the United States, Italy and Spain. In each case, the material was cDNA or gDNA derived from T cells, B-cell-depleted T cells, or PBMCs.

Profiling relied on immunoSEQ multiplex PCR, and the TCRdb table lists in-frame clones only, not all of them. The table has 70,000 or so clones, approximately 75% seen once; the top ten hold around 50%. Input material: peripheral blood. The TCR originated in a human donor in a cohort sampled during active COVID-19. The V gene is TRBV20-1, the J gene TRBJ2-5, with TRBD1 matching over 7 bases. The CDR3 region has the DNA TGCAGTGCGCACAGGGGTGAGACCCAGTACTTC. This encodes CSAHRGETQYF.